This T cell receptor beta chain was captured in a study of cytomegalovirus exposure and HLA in healthy donors. Whole-study context: Prior work identified 100 million to 130 million unique TCR beta sequences in some 180 million T cells. There were 85 million or so unique TCRs (from HLA-typed donors) in an early data release.

Researchers ran the PCR with 60 Vbeta and 13 Jbeta primers. Original data processing: Per a later analysis, the number of unique TCR beta chains was some 75 million, of which around 10 million were shared. Sequenced by immunoSEQ multiplex PCR; TCRdb stores in-frame clones only, minus some. The V and J calls and clone size were taken over from that table, and D and trimming were inferred from the DNA. The sample consists of about 180,000 clones, 84% of them appearing once. General study results and limits: As a later analysis revealed, most CMV-associated TCR beta chains appeared HLA-restricted.

A word on this clone: Its target is unknown.

Germline values: CDR1 MGHDK, CDR2 SYGVNS. This CDR3 region has 12 residues. Between the trimmed V and J ends, which lost 8 bases and 1 base, there was a span of 8 bases. V usage is TRBV25-1 and J usage is TRBJ1-1; D is possibly TRBD1 (6 bases). This sequence originates from a girl aged 2 to 9 in good health and CMV-seropositive. Sequences were obtained from PBMCs. CDR3 nucleotides: TGTGCCAGCCAGGGACAGAACACTGAAGCTTTCTTT. Translated, it gives CASQGQNTEAFF.